The 32 T cell receptor beta chains given below trace back to one sample, sequenced in a study of T cells in Graves' hyperthyroidism and ophthalmopathy. Researchers took RNA transcripts and amplified the TCR beta CDR3 regions from them. When the TCR CDR3 underwent first-round RT-PCR, the HTBI primer set was used. One entry per CDR3 protein results from TCRdb running MiXCR on the multiplex PCR reads. The data contain about 370,000 distinct CDR3 sequences, about 15% of them singletons. The sequenced sample consisted of blood. The receptors stem from a woman aged 60-75 years with Graves' ophthalmopathy.

To note about this clonotype: Since a much larger clone is just one base distant, this may be a read error. The chain is built from TRBV6-2 or TRBV6-3 and TRBJ1-1; 12 bases align to TRBD1. CDR3 length: 15 residues. The germline gives CDR1 MNHEY, CDR2 SVGEGT. The CDR3 sequence: CASSRDRGRSTEALF. CDR3 coding DNA: TGTGCCAGCTCCCGGGACAGGGGGCGAAGCACTGAAGCTCTCTTT.

The V gene is TRBV12-3 or TRBV12-4, the J gene TRBJ1-5; TRBD1 matches at 9 bases. CDR3 length: 15 residues. The V and J ends lost 3 bases and 3 bases, in that order; junction bases with no gene match: 3. CDR3 loop: CASSFGTGLNQPQHF. CDR3 bases: TGTGCCAGCAGTTTTGGGACAGGGCTCAATCAGCCCCAGCATTTT.

This clonotype was observed a few times. The chain joins TRBV28 to TRBJ2-3; D unresolved. V lost 4 bases to trimming and J lost 2 bases, with 10 bases between them. This CDR3 spans 14 amino acids. Germline V gene lookup returns CDR1 MDHEN and CDR2 SYDVKM. The CDR3 spells CASSYGMVTDTQYF. The CDR3, as DNA: TGTGCCAGCAGTTATGGCATGGTCACAGATACGCAGTATTTT.

The table lists this clonotype with many counts. The chain combines TRBV6-1 with TRBJ2-7; possibly TRBD2 for D (6 bases). Germline V CDR1 and CDR2: MNHNS, SASEGT. V lost 0 bases and J lost 4, with 13 bases in between. This CDR3 spans 15 amino acids. The CDR3 coding sequence is TGTGCCAGCAGTGAAGCGAGCCGGGAGATGTACGAGCAGTACTTC. Its translation is CASSEASREMYEQYF.

This clonotype was recorded many times. One end of the junction does not line up with germline, which may come from a read error. The chain uses TRBV5-1 and TRBJ2-3; D is ambiguous. Germline-derived CDR1 and CDR2 are SGHRS and YFSETQ. The length of the CDR3 is 13 residues. The CDR3 is CASSSPGTDTQYF. The CDR3 DNA sequence: TGTGCCAGCAGCTCCCCGGGCACAGATACGCAGTATTTT.

This clonotype turned up a few times. The V and J genes are TRBV29-1 and TRBJ2-5, with a weak D call TRBD1 (6 bases). Germline V CDR1 and CDR2: SQVTM, ANQGSEA. CDR3 length: 16 residues. Trimming left V 0 bases short and J 4 bases short, with 18 bases between. CDR3 DNA: TGCAGCGTTGAAGATCCATCCGGACAGTCGCTAGAGACCCAGTACTTC. Its translation: CSVEDPSGQSLETQYF.

This clonotype appeared many times. The genes are TRBV2 and TRBJ2-1; 7 nucleotides align to TRBD2. From germline, CDR1 is SNHLY and CDR2 FYNNEI. This CDR3 has 17 amino acids. J lost 4 bases, V lost 0 bases, and 9 bases had no gene match. The CDR3 DNA reads TGTGCCAGCAGTGAAGCGCCGCTCACTAGCGCTTACAATGAGCAGTTCTTC. Encoded protein: CASSEAPLTSAYNEQFF. The full variable domain, with the rest looked up from reference TRBV2 and TRBJ2-1, is EPEVTQTPSHQVTQMGQEVILRCVPISNHLYFYWYRQILGQKVEFLVSFYNNEISEKSEIFDDQFSVERPDGSNFTLKIRSTKLEDSAMYFCASSEAPLTSAYNEQFFGPGTRLTVL.

This chain uses TRBV15 with TRBJ2-5; D is ambiguous. The CDR3 has 14 residues. Germline V CDR1 and CDR2: LNHNV, YYDKDF (reference sequence). Trimming took off 0 bases at V and 2 bases at J, with 7 bases between the two ends. CDR3 region: CATSRDLAQETQYF. The DNA for the CDR3 is TGTGCCACCAGCAGAGATCTCGCACAAGAGACCCAGTACTTC. Using reference TRBV15 and TRBJ2-5 for the parts outside the CDR3, the full variable domain is DAMVIQNPRYQVTQFGKPVTLSCSQTLNHNVMYWYQQKSSQAPKLLFHYYDKDFNNEADTPDNFQSRRPNTSFCFLDIRSPGLGDTAMYLCATSRDLAQETQYFGPGTRLLVL.

Ten or more counts support this clonotype. The rearrangement links TRBV28 to TRBJ2-3; no clear D. This CDR3 is 13 amino acids long. From germline, CDR1 is MDHEN and CDR2 SYDVKM. V was pared by 2 bases and J by 6 bases, with 9 bases between. CDR3 sequence reads: CASSLEARDTQYF. DNA for the CDR3: TGTGCCAGCAGTTTAGAAGCCAGGGATACGCAGTATTTT.

This clonotype has just a few counts. The chain couples TRBV6-9 to TRBJ1-5, with TRBD1 identical over 7 bases. CDR1 and CDR2 (germline): MNHGY, SVAAGI. The CDR3 totals 16 residues. Germline trimming cut 3 bases from V and 1 base from J; bases unmatched to any gene: 6. CDR3 nucleotides: TGTGCCAGCAGTTACCGGGACAGCGCCAGCAATCAGCCCCAGCATTTT. Translating it yields CASSYRDSASNQPQHF.

This clonotype was observed many times. V is TRBV7-2 and J is TRBJ2-3; 10 positions match TRBD2. Germline trimming cut 1 base from V and 4 bases from J; bases unmatched to any gene: 5. The CDR3 contains 16 residues. Germline-derived CDR1 and CDR2 are SGHTA and FQGNSA. The CDR3 protein is CASSLGIGLAADTQYF. Here the CDR3 DNA reads TGTGCCAGCAGCTTAGGGATAGGACTAGCGGCAGATACGCAGTATTTT.

This clonotype was seen many times. The rearrangement uses TRBV7-9 and TRBJ2-2; TRBD1 might be the D (6 bases). V was shortened by 1 base and J by 6 bases, with 15 bases between the two germline ends. Germline V CDR1 and CDR2: SEHNR, FQNEAQ (reference sequence). The CDR3 length is 16 residues. DNA for the CDR3: TGTGCCAGCAGCTTAGAGTGGCAGGGGCAGTCCGGGGAGCTGTTTTTT. It yields the protein CASSLEWQGQSGELFF. Variable domain in full (rest from reference TRBV7-9 and TRBJ2-2): DTGVSQNPRHKITKRGQNVTFRCDPISEHNRLYWYRQTLGQGPEFLTYFQNEAQLEKSRLLSDRFSAERPKGSFSTLEIQRTEQGDSAMYLCASSLEWQGQSGELFFGEGSRLTVL.

This clonotype was picked up many times. This chain uses TRBV11-3 with TRBJ1-1, with D perhaps matching TRBD1 (5 bases). CDR3 length: 13 amino acids. The V end lost 5 bases, the J end lost 5 bases, and 12 bases lay between the germline ends. Germline CDR1 reads SGHNT; CDR2 reads YENEEA. The CDR3 protein is CASSPGRRTEAFF. In DNA, the CDR3 is TGTGCCAGCAGCCCAGGGAGGAGGACTGAAGCTTTCTTT.

This clonotype was counted many times. This chain connects TRBV5-6 to TRBJ1-2, with D unresolved. The V end was cut by 0 bases, the J end by 6 bases, with 9 bases between. The germline V gene encodes CDR1 SGHDT and CDR2 YYEEEE. The CDR3 extends over 13 amino acids. CDR3 region: CASSLVTGDGYTF. CDR3 in DNA: TGTGCCAGCAGCTTGGTAACTGGGGATGGCTACACCTTC.

Only a few counts were recorded for this clonotype. The chain couples TRBV25-1 to TRBJ2-1; D ambiguous. Looked up from germline, CDR1 is MGHDK and CDR2 is SYGVNS. Trimming removed 5 bases from V and 4 bases from J, with 6 bases in between. This CDR3 is 12 amino acids long. CDR3 protein: CASSRRYNEQFF. DNA of the CDR3: TGTGCCAGCAGTCGCAGATACAATGAGCAGTTCTTC.

This chain's CDR3 is CADRDSNTGELFF. Written as DNA, the CDR3 is TGTGCCGACCGGGACTCTAACACCGGGGAGCTGTTTTTT. The chain recombines TRBV2 with TRBJ2-2, with D perhaps TRBD2 (6 bases). Germline values: CDR1 SNHLY, CDR2 FYNNEI. This CDR3 region has 13 residues. V was clipped by 11 bases and J by 2 bases, with 12 bases between them.

As regards this clonotype: This could be a read error, since a much larger clone is one nucleotide away. The chain uses TRBV28 and TRBJ2-3, with a weak D call TRBD2 (5 bases). With 6 bases removed from V and 4 bases from J, the gap between germline ends came to 14 bases. The CDR3 has 14 amino acids. Germline V gene data show CDR1 as MDHEN and CDR2 as SYDVKM. As DNA, the CDR3 is TGTGCCAGCAGACCTTCGGGAAGCGCAGATACGCAGTATTTT. Amino acids: CASRPSGSADTQYF.

This clonotype showed up many times. V usage is TRBV12-3 or TRBV12-4 and J usage is TRBJ2-7; 7 bases map to TRBD1. CDR3 length: 14 amino acids. V shed 7 bases, J shed 3 bases, and the junction held 9 bases outside the gene matches. DNA of the CDR3: TGTGCCAGCACCCCGGCCGACAGGGTCTACGAGCAGTACTTC. Translated, it gives CASTPADRVYEQYF.

V and J are TRBV19 and TRBJ2-3; TRBD2 matches 7 bases. V shed 5 bases and J 0 bases; nucleotides not matched to a gene: 8. The CDR3 length is 16 residues. From germline, CDR1 is LNHDA and CDR2 SQIVND (reference sequence). The CDR3 loop is CASSGASGGSTDTQYF. CDR3 bases: TGTGCCAGTAGTGGAGCTAGCGGAGGAAGCACAGATACGCAGTATTTT.

This clonotype was observed at least ten times. The chain employs TRBV7-8 and TRBJ2-1; maybe TRBD2 (6 bases). This CDR3 spans 15 amino acids. The germline gives CDR1 SGHVS, CDR2 FQNEAQ. Trimming shortened V by 6 bases and J by 7 bases, and 19 bases separated the two germline ends. The CDR3 DNA is TGTGCCAGCAGTCGTCCGGGACTCTTAATAAATGAGCAGTTCTTC. This translates into CASSRPGLLINEQFF.

This clonotype was counted many times. CDR3 coding DNA: TGTGCCTGCCGGACAGGGACAACTAATGAAAAACTGTTTTTT. Translation: CACRTGTTNEKLFF. The chain carries TRBV30 and TRBJ1-4; 8 nucleotides agree with TRBD1. This CDR3 comprises 14 residues. V dropped 6 bases and J dropped 0; count of bases not matched to a gene: 3. The germline CDR1 and CDR2 sequences are GTSNPN and SVGIG (reference sequence).

V usage is TRBV29-1 and J usage is TRBJ2-1, with a possible D match to TRBD2 (5 bases). Between the trimmed V and J ends, which lost 4 bases and 8 bases, there was a span of 15 bases. Germline-derived CDR1 and CDR2 are SQVTM and ANQGSEA. This CDR3 is 13 amino acids long. The CDR3 is CSVGRTARDEQFF. DNA for the CDR3: TGCAGCGTTGGCCGGACGGCGAGGGATGAGCAGTTCTTC.

Many counts were recorded for this clonotype. The DNA for the CDR3 is TGTGCCAGCAGCTTTAGCGGGAGGGGAGGAGGCACAGATACGCAGTATTTT. Its translation: CASSFSGRGGGTDTQYF. The chain carries TRBV7-8 and TRBJ2-3; TRBD2 agrees at 11 bases. The CDR3 length is 17 residues. V dropped 3 bases and J dropped 1; count of bases not matched to a gene: 6. Germline V gene lookup returns CDR1 SGHVS and CDR2 FQNEAQ. Supplemented by reference TRBV7-8 and TRBJ2-3, the full variable domain reads GAGVSQSPRYKVAKRGQDVALRCDPISGHVSLFWYQQALGQGPEFLTYFQNEAQLDKSGLPSDRFFAERPEGSVSTLKIQRTQQEDSAVYLCASSFSGRGGGTDTQYFGPGTRLTVL.

This clonotype has ten or more counts. The V call is TRBV9, the J call TRBJ2-7, with D tentatively TRBD1 or TRBD2 (6 bases each). Germline CDR1 SGDLS, CDR2 YYNGEE. CDR3 size: 15 residues. V lost 0 bases and J lost 1, with 11 bases in between. The CDR3 loop is CASSVGQGTSYEQYF. The CDR3 bases are TGTGCCAGCAGCGTAGGGCAGGGGACTTCCTACGAGCAGTACTTC. Complete variable domain (other parts from reference TRBV9 and TRBJ2-7): DSGVTQTPKHLITATGQRVTLRCSPRSGDLSVYWYQQSLDQGLQFLIQYYNGEERAKGNILERFSAQQFPDLHSELNLSSLELGDSALYFCASSVGQGTSYEQYFGPGTRLTVT.

In its sample, this clonotype was seen many times. This chain connects TRBV20-1 to TRBJ2-7, with D possibly matching TRBD2 (6 bases). This CDR3 spans 13 amino acids. CDR1 and CDR2 (germline): DFQATT, SNEGSKA (reference sequence). Trimming removed 5 bases at V and 6 bases at J, with 17 bases between. The CDR3 loop reads CSAFAGGKPEQYF. The CDR3 region has the DNA TGCAGTGCTTTCGCCGGGGGTAAGCCCGAGCAGTACTTC.

In this sample, this clonotype turned up many times. The chain uses TRBV7-9 and TRBJ2-7; 9 nucleotides agree with TRBD2. This CDR3 has 16 amino acids. The germline V gene has CDR1 SEHNR and CDR2 FQNEAQ (reference sequence). The V gene end was trimmed by 1 base and the J gene end by 4 bases; junction bases not matched to a gene: 8. CDR3 in amino acids: CASSLEVSSGTYEQYF. CDR3 bases: TGTGCCAGCAGCTTAGAAGTGTCTAGCGGGACTTACGAGCAGTACTTC. Full variable domain (rest looked up from reference TRBV7-9 and TRBJ2-7): DTGVSQNPRHKITKRGQNVTFRCDPISEHNRLYWYRQTLGQGPEFLTYFQNEAQLEKSRLLSDRFSAERPKGSFSTLEIQRTEQGDSAMYLCASSLEVSSGTYEQYFGPGTRLTVT.

This clonotype was recorded many times. This chain joins TRBV5-1 and TRBJ2-2; D remains unclear. Trimming took off 5 bases at V and 4 bases at J, with 15 bases between the two ends. The CDR3 runs to 15 residues. Per the germline V gene, CDR1 is SGHRS and CDR2 is YFSETQ. CDR3 bases: TGCGCCAGCAGTCCAACGTCCGGCGCCACCGGGGAGCTGTTTTTT. Amino acid sequence: CASSPTSGATGELFF.

In this sample, this clonotype turned up many times. The genes are TRBV30 and TRBJ2-5; maybe TRBD2 (6 bases). Per germline, CDR1 GTSNPN and CDR2 SVGIG (reference sequence). Trimming pared 4 bases from V and 6 bases from J, leaving 12 bases between. The CDR3 spans 12 residues. CDR3 in DNA: TGTGCCTGGAAAACAGCGGGTCAGACCCAGTACTTC. This sequence encodes CAWKTAGQTQYF. The whole variable domain, filled in from reference TRBV30 and TRBJ2-5, reads SQTIHQWPATLVQPVGSPLSLECTVEGTSNPNLYWYRQAAGRGLQLLFYSVGIGQISSEVPQNLSASRPQDRQFILSSKKLLLSDSGFYLCAWKTAGQTQYFGPGTRLLVL.

This clonotype was detected ten times or more. The chain recombines TRBV30 with TRBJ2-7, with TRBD2 matching 7 bases. CDR3 length equals 13 residues. In germline, CDR1 is GTSNPN, CDR2 SVGIG (reference sequence). V lost 2 bases, J lost 6 bases, and 7 bases stayed unmatched. The CDR3 loop reads CAWSLSGKGEQYF. The CDR3 nucleotides are TGTGCCTGGAGTCTGAGCGGGAAAGGCGAGCAGTACTTC.

The V and J genes are TRBV6-2 or TRBV6-3 and TRBJ2-7, with 10 nucleotides matching TRBD2. The CDR3 covers 16 residues. V trimming: 4 bases; J trimming: 5 bases; junction bases outside the gene matches: 11. Germline V gene lookup returns CDR1 MNHEY and CDR2 SVGEGT. CDR3 loop: CASSSGIAGGLHEQYF. DNA of the CDR3: TGTGCCAGCAGTTCCGGGATAGCGGGAGGTCTTCACGAGCAGTACTTC.

This clonotype was seen ten or more times. The chain couples TRBV2 to TRBJ1-5, with D unresolved. The V gene lost 6 bases and the J gene lost 4 bases, with 16 bases spanning the gap. Per the germline V gene, CDR1 is SNHLY and CDR2 is FYNNEI. The CDR3 is 15 amino acids. CDR3 in amino acids: CASRTDGLINQPQHF. DNA for the CDR3: TGTGCCAGCAGGACGGATGGATTAATAAATCAGCCCCAGCATTTT. The variable domain in full, completed from reference TRBV2 and TRBJ1-5, reads EPEVTQTPSHQVTQMGQEVILRCVPISNHLYFYWYRQILGQKVEFLVSFYNNEISEKSEIFDDQFSVERPDGSNFTLKIRSTKLEDSAMYFCASRTDGLINQPQHFGDGTRLSIL.

There are many counts of this clonotype. J is TRBJ2-1 and V is TRBV3-1; 10 bases agree with TRBD2. The V gene's germline CDR1 is LGHDT and CDR2 YNNKEL (reference sequence). The CDR3 is made up of 11 amino acids. The V segment lost 6 bases and the J segment 15 bases; nucleotides outside the gene matches: 5. CDR3 DNA sequence: TGTGCCAGCAGTCGCGGACTAGCGGCGTTCTTC. This gives the protein CASSRGLAAFF.